What follows is one T cell receptor (beta chain) and its context. What it binds is unknown. This entry is derived from a study of TIL therapy for anti-PD-1-resistant metastatic lung cancer. Across the study: By whole-exome sequencing, median non-synonymous tumor mutation burden was around 1.4 mutations per megabase.

Study conclusions and caveats: After infusion, TIL clonotypes partly replaced peripheral T cells and declined over months.

Time point described: pre-treatment sample, taken before nivolumab and TIL therapy. Sequencing used immunoSEQ v3. Clones were sequenced by immunoSEQ multiplex PCR, and TCRdb holds only the in-frame ones, with some missing. The table has just over 45,000 clones, approximately 79% seen once; the top ten hold over 13%. The clonotype was recovered from a man between 65 and 85 years old with non-small cell lung cancer. Sequences were derived from blood, sampled at baseline.

CDR3 protein: CASSREGGLNEQYF. The CDR3 bases are TGTGCCAGCAGCCGCGAAGGGGGCCTTAACGAGCAGTACTTC. The genes are TRBV6-5 and TRBJ2-7, with 7 bases that match TRBD1. The CDR3 runs to 14 residues. Losses at the gene ends were 6 bases for V and 5 bases for J; bases not matched to a gene: 10. Looked up from germline, CDR1 is MNHEY and CDR2 is SVGAGI.